The 10 T cell receptor beta chains given below trace back to one sample, sequenced in a study of blood T cell repertoires in COVID-19. Assay used: immunoSEQ multiplex PCR; TCRdb lists only in-frame clones, some missing. The sample lists just under 350,000 clones, around nine tenths occurring once. Input material: peripheral blood. All receptors come from a woman aged 18-29 years who had recovered from COVID-19.

This clone was recorded many times. This chain joins TRBV2 and TRBJ1-3, with TRBD1 matching 10 bases. Germline lookup yields CDR1 SNHLY and CDR2 FYNNEI. CDR3 length: 16 residues. V gave up 4 bases and J gave up 1 base; unmatched junction bases: 4. The CDR3 DNA reads TGTGCCAGCAGTGGGCTGGGACAGGGGTCTGGAAACACCATATATTTT. The encoded protein is CASSGLGQGSGNTIYF.

The chain is built from TRBV7-6 and TRBJ2-2, with TRBD2 identical over 14 bases. This CDR3 comprises 16 residues. The trim removed 5 bases at V and 5 bases at J, leaving 4 bases unmatched. Germline CDR1 SGHVS, CDR2 FNYEAQ. The CDR3 nucleotides are TGTGCCAGCAGCCCGGGACTAGCGGGAGCGACCGGGGAGCTGTTTTTT. Translated, it gives CASSPGLAGATGELFF.

The chain joins TRBV19 to TRBJ1-3; no reliable D call. The CDR3 consists of 14 residues. In germline, CDR1 is LNHDA, CDR2 SQIVND (reference sequence). Trimming stripped 6 bases from V and 0 bases from J, with 9 bases between. CDR3 bases: TGTGCCAGTAGAACCGGTTTCTCTGGAAACACCATATATTTT. Encoded protein: CASRTGFSGNTIYF.

The chain has TRBV7-8 and TRBJ2-7; 12 bases are shared with TRBD2. Germline CDR1 reads SGHVS; CDR2 reads FQNEAQ. V shed 5 bases and J 0 bases; nucleotides not matched to a gene: 5. This CDR3 is built from 16 residues. CDR3 amino acids: CASSLLAGGVSYEQYV. DNA for the CDR3: TGTGCCAGCAGCCTACTAGCGGGAGGCGTCTCCTACGAGCAGTACGTC.

This clone was found once. V gene TRBV3-1 (or the pseudogene TRBV3-2) combines with J gene TRBJ2-1; 8 bases fit TRBD2. The length of the CDR3 is 16 residues. Unmatched junction bases numbered 12, after V lost 4 bases and J lost 7 bases. The germline gives CDR1 LGHDT, CDR2 YNNKEL (reference sequence). This CDR3 is CASSPRAGVGTNEQFF. The CDR3 DNA sequence: TGTGCCAGCAGCCCTCGAGCGGGAGTCGGGACGAATGAGCAGTTCTTC.

The chain links TRBV7-2 to TRBJ1-2, with a tentative D call TRBD1 (6 bases). The germline gives CDR1 SGHTA, CDR2 FQGNSA. CDR3 size: 20 residues. V dropped 0 bases and J dropped 3 bases, with 26 bases sitting between them. The CDR3 DNA sequence: TGTGCCAGCAGCTTAGCTAGGTTTGGCAGGGGTTATTCGTATGACTATGGCTACACCTTC. Amino acids: CASSLARFGRGYSYDYGYTF.

This clone turned up a few times. The chain carries TRBV27 and TRBJ1-2; TRBD1 agrees at 12 bases. V shed 3 bases and J 5 bases; nucleotides not matched to a gene: 4. The CDR3 is 15 amino acids. CDR1 and CDR2 from the germline V gene are MNHEY and SMNVEV (reference sequence). The CDR3 loop is CASSLLGQGAYGYTF. CDR3 bases: TGTGCCAGCAGTTTGCTGGGACAGGGGGCATATGGCTACACCTTC.

The J gene is TRBJ1-1, the V gene TRBV5-4; D is uncertain. The CDR3 sequence is 14 residues long. The ends were cut back, 4 bases at V and 8 bases at J, with 18 bases in the middle. Looked up from germline, CDR1 is SGHNT and CDR2 is YYREEE (reference sequence). The CDR3 region has the DNA TGTGCCAGCAGCAGCCGACTCGCCGGGAGGGAAGCTTTCTTT. The encoded protein is CASSSRLAGREAFF.

The chain joins TRBV28 to TRBJ1-6; D gene ambiguous. CDR3 size: 12 residues. Germline CDR1 and CDR2: MDHEN and SYDVKM. Trimming pared 5 bases from V and 10 bases from J, leaving 9 bases between. The CDR3 sequence: CASSIISSPLHF. The CDR3 DNA reads TGTGCCAGCAGTATTATTTCCTCACCCCTCCACTTT.

The CDR3 reads CSARQGTEAFF. CDR3 nucleotides: TGCAGCGCTAGACAGGGGACTGAAGCTTTCTTT. The chain employs TRBV29-1 and TRBJ1-1; 8 bases agree with TRBD1. Losses at the gene ends were 7 bases for V and 5 bases for J; bases not matched to a gene: 3. Per the germline V gene, CDR1 is SQVTM and CDR2 is ANQGSEA. This CDR3 comprises 11 residues.